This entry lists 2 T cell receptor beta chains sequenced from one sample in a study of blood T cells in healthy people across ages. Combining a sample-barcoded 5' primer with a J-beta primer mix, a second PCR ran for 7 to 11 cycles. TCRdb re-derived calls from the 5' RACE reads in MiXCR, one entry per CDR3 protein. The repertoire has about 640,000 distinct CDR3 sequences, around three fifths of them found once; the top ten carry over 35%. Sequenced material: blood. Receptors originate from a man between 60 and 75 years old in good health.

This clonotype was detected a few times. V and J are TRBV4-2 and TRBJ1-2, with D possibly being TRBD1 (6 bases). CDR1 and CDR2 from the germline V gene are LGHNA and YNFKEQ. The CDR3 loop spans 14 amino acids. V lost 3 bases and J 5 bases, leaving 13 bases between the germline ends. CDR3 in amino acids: CASSQPGTIYGYTF. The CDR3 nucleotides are TGTGCCAGCAGCCAGCCCGGGACAATTTATGGCTACACCTTC.

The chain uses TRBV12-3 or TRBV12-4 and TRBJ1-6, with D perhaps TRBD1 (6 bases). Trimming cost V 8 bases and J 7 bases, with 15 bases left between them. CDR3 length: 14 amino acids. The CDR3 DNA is TGTGCCAGCGGTCTGACAGGCCAAAATTCACCCCTCCACTTT. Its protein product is CASGLTGQNSPLHF.